This TCR beta chain appears in the sequencing data of a study of blood T cell repertoires in COVID-19. The V gene end was trimmed by 3 bases and the J gene end by 3 bases; junction bases not matched to a gene: 8. Germline CDR1 reads SGHRS; CDR2 reads YFSETQ. The CDR3 length is 15 residues. Sequenced by immunoSEQ multiplex PCR; TCRdb stores in-frame clones only, minus some. The sample records around 150,000 clones, 70% to 90% being singletons. This clonotype was sampled from a woman between 50 and 59 years old with acute COVID-19. The chain uses TRBV5-1 and TRBJ2-5; 7 bases line up with TRBD2. Input material: PBMCs or T cells enriched from blood (not recorded which). CDR3 residues: CASSYRGGDKETQYF. DNA for the CDR3: TGCGCCAGCAGCTATCGCGGGGGAGATAAAGAGACCCAGTACTTC. Variable domain in full (rest from reference TRBV5-1 and TRBJ2-5): KAGVTQTPRYLIKTRGQQVTLSCSPISGHRSVSWYQQTPGQGLQFLFEYFSETQRNKGNFPGRFSGRQFSNSRSEMNVSTLELGDSALYLCASSYRGGDKETQYFGPGTRLLVL.